The next 28 T cell receptor beta chains were all read from a single sample in a study of neurological immune-mediated disorders. TCRdb analysed the 5' RACE reads with MiXCR anew, one entry per CDR3 protein. The table includes over 45,000 distinct CDR3 sequences, 3% to 3.5% detected once. The sequenced sample was PBMCs. The receptors stem from a man in his forties with multiple sclerosis.

On this clonotype: This likely comes from a read error, as the CDR3 has no conserved phenylalanine or tryptophan at its end. The chain couples TRBV5-1 to TRBJ2-7; D might be TRBD2 (5 bases). With 2 bases removed from V and 6 bases from J, the gap between germline ends came to 9 bases. Germline lookup yields CDR1 SGHRS and CDR2 YFSETQ. The CDR3 is 12 amino acids. CDR3 region: CASSFSSGEQYN. The CDR3 coding sequence is TGCGCCAGCAGCTTCTCCAGCGGCGAGCAGTACAAC.

The table lists this clonotype with many counts. The rearrangement links TRBV5-6 to TRBJ1-6, with a possible D match to TRBD1 (6 bases). In germline, CDR1 is SGHDT, CDR2 YYEEEE. This CDR3 spans 16 amino acids. The V gene lost 4 bases and the J gene lost 5 bases, with 16 bases spanning the gap. This CDR3 reads CASSPTGGLNNSPLHF. CDR3 sequence (DNA): TGTGCCAGCAGCCCCACGGGGGGGCTGAATAATTCACCCCTCCACTTT.

The sample holds many counts of this clonotype. V is TRBV7-9 and J is TRBJ2-2, with 7 bases fitting TRBD1. The CDR3 totals 17 residues. CDR1 and CDR2 (germline): SEHNR, FQNEAQ (reference sequence). Unmatched junction bases numbered 11, after V lost 5 bases and J lost 2 bases. The CDR3 coding sequence is TGTGCCAGCAGCACCACCCTAGGGACAGCTAACACCGGGGAGCTGTTTTTT. Its translation: CASSTTLGTANTGELFF.

This clonotype was found many times. This chain links TRBV4-2 with TRBJ2-5, with TRBD2 matching over 8 bases. The germline V gene encodes CDR1 LGHNA and CDR2 YNFKEQ. This CDR3 is built from 19 residues. With 0 bases clipped from V and 5 bases from J, the junction kept 17 bases outside the gene matches. The CDR3 sequence is CASSQDYPWGSGESETQYF. The CDR3 DNA reads TGTGCCAGCAGCCAAGATTACCCATGGGGTAGCGGGGAATCGGAGACCCAGTACTTC.

The sample holds many counts of this clonotype. The rearrangement uses TRBV6-5 and TRBJ2-1, with 8 bases lining up with TRBD2. The CDR3 has 15 residues. The V gene's germline CDR1 is MNHEY and CDR2 SVGAGI. Germline trimming cut 4 bases from V and 5 bases from J; bases unmatched to any gene: 7. This CDR3 reads CASSLEAGGHNEQFF. CDR3 nucleotides: TGTGCCAGCAGTTTGGAGGCGGGGGGCCACAATGAGCAGTTCTTC.

This clonotype was seen repeatedly, ten times or more. V usage is TRBV24-1 and J usage is TRBJ1-5; D may be TRBD1 (6 bases). Trimming cost V 3 bases and J 7 bases, with 12 bases left between them. The length of the CDR3 is 14 residues. Germline CDR1 is KGHDR and CDR2 is SFDVKD. CDR3 bases: TGTGCCACCAGTGATGTGACAGGTCGGCAGCCCCAGCATTTT. Its translation: CATSDVTGRQPQHF.

As for this clonotype: Just one base apart from a much larger clone, this may be a read error. The chain links TRBV20-1 to TRBJ1-3; the D gene is possibly TRBD1 (5 bases). Germline CDR1 and CDR2: DFQATT and SNEGSKA (reference sequence). This CDR3 comprises 17 residues. Trimming took 2 bases from V and 1 from J, leaving 18 bases between them. CDR3 sequence (DNA): TGCAGTGCTAGACAGGGTACCTCCCTTAGATCTGGAAACACCATATATTTT. It yields the protein CSARQGTSLRSGNTIYF.

This clonotype was observed at least ten times. This chain uses TRBV11-2 with TRBJ1-1; TRBD1 is a possible D gene (5 bases). The ends were cut back, 2 bases at V and 7 bases at J, with 8 bases in the middle. Germline CDR1 is SGHAT and CDR2 is FQNNGV. The CDR3 extends over 12 amino acids. The CDR3 DNA follows: TGTGCCAGCAGCTTACAGGGTAATGAAGCTTTCTTT. Amino acid sequence: CASSLQGNEAFF.

Only a few counts were recorded for this clonotype. The chain carries TRBV5-1 and TRBJ2-7; 9 nucleotides match TRBD1. This CDR3 is built from 17 residues. V lost 4 bases to trimming and J lost 2 bases; unmatched junction nucleotides: 13. The germline V gene has CDR1 SGHRS and CDR2 YFSETQ. CDR3 nucleotides: TGCGCCAGCAGCCCACCCCCGGGGACAGGGTGGACCTACGAGCAGTACTTC. Protein sequence: CASSPPPGTGWTYEQYF.

This clonotype was counted many times. This sequence joins TRBV11-3 and TRBJ2-5, with TRBD2 matching 11 bases. CDR1 and CDR2 (germline): SGHNT, YENEEA. Trimming at V came to 5 bases and at J to 2 bases, leaving 4 bases not matched to a gene. This CDR3 has 15 residues. The CDR3 nucleotides are TGTGCCAGCAGCACCGGGACTAGCGGTCAAGAGACCCAGTACTTC. Translated: CASSTGTSGQETQYF.

The table lists this clonotype with many counts. The V and J genes are TRBV6-5 and TRBJ2-7; TRBD1 matches at 8 bases. Germline V gene data show CDR1 as MNHEY and CDR2 as SVGAGI. The CDR3 is 12 amino acids. The junction had 3 bases not matched to a gene; V was cut back by 7 bases and J by 4 bases. The CDR3 bases are TGTGCCAGCAATCGACAGGGGTACGAGCAGTACTTC. It encodes CASNRQGYEQYF.

This clonotype showed up many times. The chain uses TRBV6-5 and TRBJ2-7; TRBD1 matches at 10 bases. Trimming took 6 bases from V and 5 from J; bases not matched to a gene: 7. Germline V gene data show CDR1 as MNHEY and CDR2 as SVGAGI. The CDR3 spans 14 residues. Here the CDR3 reads CASSLGQGNDEQYF. The CDR3 DNA reads TGTGCCAGCAGCCTGGGACAGGGGAACGACGAGCAGTACTTC.

This clonotype was counted ten times or more. The gene calls are TRBV29-1 and TRBJ2-7, with 9 positions matching TRBD1. This CDR3 is built from 15 residues. With 4 bases clipped from V and 1 base from J, the junction kept 8 bases outside the gene matches. CDR1 is SQVTM and CDR2 is ANQGSEA in the germline V gene. CDR3 region: CSVAGTGRLSYEQYF. The CDR3 DNA reads as TGCAGCGTTGCCGGGACAGGGAGATTGTCCTACGAGCAGTACTTC.

This clonotype was detected ten times or more. CDR3 coding DNA: TGTGCCAGCAGTAAGGGGAGGGAGCAGTACTTC. It yields the protein CASSKGREQYF. This rearrangement joins TRBV28 to TRBJ2-7; D may be TRBD2 (6 bases). Germline V CDR1 and CDR2: MDHEN, SYDVKM. The CDR3 is 11 amino acids. V lost 5 bases and J lost 7, with 9 bases in between.

This clonotype was found many times. This chain links TRBV20-1 with TRBJ2-7, with a tentative D call TRBD2 (6 bases). The V gene's germline CDR1 is DFQATT and CDR2 SNEGSKA (reference sequence). This CDR3 has 12 amino acids. The ends were cut back, 6 bases at V and 4 bases at J, with 13 bases in the middle. CDR3 nucleotide sequence: TGCAGTGCGCCGGACTATACATACGAGCAGTACTTC. It translates to CSAPDYTYEQYF.

This clonotype was detected ten times or more. The chain links TRBV3-1 to TRBJ1-5; D gene unclear. Trimming stripped 0 bases from V and 11 bases from J, with 11 bases between. The CDR3 sequence is 13 residues long. Germline CDR1 LGHDT, CDR2 YNNKEL (reference sequence). CDR3 loop: CASSQDRGAAQHF. CDR3 nucleotides: TGTGCCAGCAGCCAAGATCGCGGAGCGGCCCAGCATTTT.

This clonotype showed up many times. The chain carries TRBV12-3 or TRBV12-4 and TRBJ2-1; 9 bases map to TRBD2. Trimming removed 8 bases from V and 1 base from J; junction bases left unmatched: 9. The CDR3 extends over 16 amino acids. The CDR3 region is CASGGRGGSSYNEQFF. In DNA, the CDR3 is TGTGCCAGCGGTGGGCGGGGGGGCAGTTCCTACAATGAGCAGTTCTTC.

This clonotype occurred many times. The chain recombines TRBV3-1 with TRBJ2-5, with D possibly matching TRBD1 (6 bases). V gave up 5 bases and J gave up 6 bases, with 10 bases separating them. In germline, CDR1 is LGHDT, CDR2 YNNKEL (reference sequence). This CDR3 has 12 amino acids. The CDR3 spells CASSEQGQTQYF. The CDR3 coding sequence is TGTGCCAGCAGCGAACAGGGACAGACCCAGTACTTC.

Many counts were recorded for this clonotype. CDR3 amino acids: CSVGTGYEQYF. The CDR3 DNA is TGCAGCGTTGGGACAGGATACGAGCAGTACTTC. The J gene is TRBJ2-7, the V gene TRBV29-1; 7 bases are a match to TRBD1. Trimming removed 4 bases from V and 4 bases from J; junction bases left unmatched: 1. Germline-derived CDR1 and CDR2 are SQVTM and ANQGSEA. CDR3 length: 11 amino acids.

This clonotype was picked up many times. The chain has TRBV5-1 and TRBJ2-1; D may be TRBD2 (6 bases). The CDR3 is 16 residues long. Trimming removed 0 bases at V and 1 base at J, with 11 bases between. The V gene's germline CDR1 is SGHRS and CDR2 YFSETQ. CDR3 residues: CASSLEARGSYNEQFF. The CDR3 region has the DNA TGCGCCAGCAGCTTGGAAGCACGGGGGTCCTACAATGAGCAGTTCTTC.

This clonotype was recorded many times. V and J are TRBV5-1 and TRBJ1-4, with TRBD1 matching over 10 bases. Trimming at V came to 4 bases and at J to 8 bases, leaving 8 bases not matched to a gene. The CDR3 runs 15 residues. Germline V gives CDR1 SGHRS, CDR2 YFSETQ. CDR3 loop: CASSPRDRGGEKLFF. The CDR3 coding sequence is TGCGCCAGCAGCCCCCGGGACAGGGGAGGAGAAAAACTGTTTTTT.

Many counts were recorded for this clonotype. The chain links TRBV20-1 to TRBJ2-7, with D possibly matching TRBD1 (5 bases). Trimming pared 6 bases from V and 0 bases from J, leaving 9 bases between. There are 12 residues in the CDR3. From germline, CDR1 is DFQATT and CDR2 SNEGSKA (reference sequence). For the CDR3, the DNA is TGCAGTGCCGGAGACAGCTCCTACGAGCAGTACTTC. Amino acid sequence: CSAGDSSYEQYF.

In its sample, this clonotype was seen many times. V usage is TRBV24-1 and J usage is TRBJ2-7; D gene unclear. Germline lookup yields CDR1 KGHDR and CDR2 SFDVKD. The CDR3 is 14 amino acids. V was cut by 3 bases and J by 0 bases, with 8 bases left in between. The CDR3 DNA reads TGTGCCACCAGTGATCGGACGGTCTCCTACGAGCAGTACTTC. Its translation is CATSDRTVSYEQYF.

This clonotype was observed at least ten times. The genes are TRBV24-1 and TRBJ1-1; D possibly corresponds to TRBD1 (6 bases). CDR1 KGHDR and CDR2 SFDVKD come from the germline V gene. The V and J ends lost 4 bases and 7 bases respectively, with 9 bases between them. This CDR3 is built from 12 residues. The CDR3 sequence: CATSEARGEAFF. The CDR3 DNA reads as TGTGCCACCAGTGAGGCCAGGGGTGAAGCTTTCTTT.

This clonotype was recorded at least ten times. The rearrangement joins TRBV5-4 to TRBJ2-7, with 12 bases matching TRBD1. The CDR3 loop spans 17 amino acids. The V and J ends lost 4 bases and 2 bases, in that order; junction bases with no gene match: 10. Germline loops: CDR1 SGHNT, CDR2 YYREEE (reference sequence). The DNA for the CDR3 is TGTGCCAGCAGCCTACCCGGGACAGGGGGCAGCACCTACGAGCAGTACTTC. Amino acid sequence: CASSLPGTGGSTYEQYF.

This clonotype was observed at least ten times. The rearrangement joins TRBV20-1 to TRBJ2-5; no definite D call. V shed 5 bases and J shed 4 bases, with 14 bases lying between them. The germline CDR1 and CDR2 sequences are DFQATT and SNEGSKA (reference sequence). This CDR3 has 13 amino acids. CDR3 region: CSARGELGETQYF. Here the CDR3 DNA reads TGCAGTGCTCGCGGTGAATTGGGAGAGACCCAGTACTTC.

This clonotype was picked up many times. V and J are TRBV5-4 and TRBJ2-1; D unresolved. The CDR3 contains 16 residues. CDR1 and CDR2 (germline): SGHNT, YYREEE (reference sequence). Trimming took 4 bases from V and 0 from J, leaving 14 bases between them. The CDR3 here is CASSNIPKSSYNEQFF. The CDR3 region has the DNA TGTGCCAGCAGCAACATTCCAAAGAGCTCCTACAATGAGCAGTTCTTC. The entire variable domain, with the rest obtained from reference TRBV5-4 and TRBJ2-1, is as follows: ETGVTQSPTHLIKTRGQQVTLRCSSQSGHNTVSWYQQALGQGPQFIFQYYREEENGRGNFPPRFSGLQFPNYSSELNVNALELDDSALYLCASSNIPKSSYNEQFFGPGTRLTVL.

This clonotype has ten or more counts. This sequence joins TRBV5-1 and TRBJ2-3; D tentatively reads TRBD1 or TRBD2 (5 bases each). CDR1 and CDR2 (germline): SGHRS, YFSETQ. Trimming took off 1 base at V and 3 bases at J, with 9 bases between the two ends. The CDR3 spans 14 residues. CDR3 bases: TGCGCCAGCAGCTTGCAGGGCGGGACAGATACGCAGTATTTT. Translated: CASSLQGGTDTQYF.